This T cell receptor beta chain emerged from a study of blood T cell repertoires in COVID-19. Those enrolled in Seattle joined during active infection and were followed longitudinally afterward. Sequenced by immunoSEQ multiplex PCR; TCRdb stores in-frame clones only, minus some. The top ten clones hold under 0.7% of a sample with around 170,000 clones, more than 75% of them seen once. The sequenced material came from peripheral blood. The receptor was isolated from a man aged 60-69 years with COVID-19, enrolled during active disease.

This CDR3 is CASSPEVTTGELFF. The DNA for the CDR3 is TGTGCCAGCAGCCCCGAGGTTACCACCGGGGAGCTGTTTTTT. This chain joins TRBV3-1 (or the pseudogene TRBV3-2) and TRBJ2-2, with D unclear. The CDR3 has 14 residues. Germline V lookup: CDR1 LGHDT, CDR2 YNNKEL (reference sequence). Between the trimmed V and J ends, which lost 4 bases and 4 bases, there was a span of 10 bases.